This TCR beta chain derives from a study of blood T cell repertoires in COVID-19. In the original workflow: Amplified reference gene primers provided the basis for estimating nucleated cell counts. Method: immunoSEQ multiplex PCR; TCRdb's copy keeps in-frame clones and lacks some. The DNA was the basis for D and trimming; V, J and clone size are from that table. The top ten clones hold about a tenth of a sample with almost 30,000 clones, roughly nine tenths of them seen once. Germline lookup yields CDR1 MNHEY and CDR2 SVGAGI. V was pared by 5 bases and J by 9 bases, with 14 bases between. The length of the CDR3 is 13 residues.

The sequencing input was peripheral blood. The genes are TRBV6-5 and TRBJ2-1, with D perhaps matching TRBD1 (6 bases). This TCR derives from a human donor in a cohort sampled during active COVID-19. The CDR3 region is CASSPTRTAEQFF. CDR3 DNA: TGTGCCAGCAGTCCAACCCGGACAGCTGAGCAGTTCTTC.